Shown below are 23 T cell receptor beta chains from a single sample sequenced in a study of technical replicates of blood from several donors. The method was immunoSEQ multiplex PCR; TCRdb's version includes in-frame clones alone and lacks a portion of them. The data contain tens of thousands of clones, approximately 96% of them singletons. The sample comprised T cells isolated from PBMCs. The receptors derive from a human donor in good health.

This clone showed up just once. CDR3 DNA: TGTGCCAGCAGCGCTGACAGCTATACCGGGGAGCTGTTTTTT. Amino acid sequence: CASSADSYTGELFF. This chain joins TRBV7-8 and TRBJ2-2, with a weak D call TRBD1 (5 bases). The germline V gene encodes CDR1 SGHVS and CDR2 FQNEAQ. This CDR3 contains 14 residues. The V gene lost 5 bases and the J gene lost 5 bases, with 12 bases spanning the gap.

The CDR3, as DNA: TGTGCCAGCAGCGTAGGGGGCGGTCGGGAGACCCAGTACTTC. Residues: CASSVGGGRETQYF. The rearrangement links TRBV9 to TRBJ2-5; maybe TRBD1 (5 bases). Germline-derived CDR1 and CDR2 are SGDLS and YYNGEE. V was shortened by 0 bases and J by 5 bases, with 11 bases between the two germline ends. The CDR3 length is 14 residues. The full variable domain, its missing parts supplied by reference TRBV9 and TRBJ2-5, is DSGVTQTPKHLITATGQRVTLRCSPRSGDLSVYWYQQSLDQGLQFLIQYYNGEERAKGNILERFSAQQFPDLHSELNLSSLELGDSALYFCASSVGGGRETQYFGPGTRLLVL.

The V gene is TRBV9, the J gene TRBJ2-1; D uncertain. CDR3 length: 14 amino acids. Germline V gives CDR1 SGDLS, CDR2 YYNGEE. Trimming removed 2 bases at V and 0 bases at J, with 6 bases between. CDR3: CASSVWSSYNEQFF. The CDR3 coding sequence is TGTGCCAGCAGCGTGTGGAGCTCCTACAATGAGCAGTTCTTC.

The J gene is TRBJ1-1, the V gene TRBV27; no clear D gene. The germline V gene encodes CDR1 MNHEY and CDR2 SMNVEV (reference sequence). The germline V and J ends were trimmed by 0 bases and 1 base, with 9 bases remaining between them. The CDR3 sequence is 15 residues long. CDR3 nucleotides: TGTGCCAGCAGTTTATCGGGCGTCAGGAACACTGAAGCTTTCTTT. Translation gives CASSLSGVRNTEAFF.

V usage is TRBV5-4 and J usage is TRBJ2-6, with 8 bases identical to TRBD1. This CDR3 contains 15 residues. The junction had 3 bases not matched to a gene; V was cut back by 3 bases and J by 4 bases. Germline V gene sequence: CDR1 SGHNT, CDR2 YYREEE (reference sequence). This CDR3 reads CASSWTGLGANVLTF. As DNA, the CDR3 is TGTGCCAGCAGCTGGACAGGGCTCGGGGCCAACGTCCTGACTTTC.

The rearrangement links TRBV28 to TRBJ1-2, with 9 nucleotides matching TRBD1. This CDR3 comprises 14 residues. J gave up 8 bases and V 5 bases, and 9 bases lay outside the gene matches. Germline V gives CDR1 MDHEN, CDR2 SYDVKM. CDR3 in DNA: TGTGCCAGCAGTGGCACAGGGGGCGCTCGGGGCTACACCTTC. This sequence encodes CASSGTGGARGYTF.

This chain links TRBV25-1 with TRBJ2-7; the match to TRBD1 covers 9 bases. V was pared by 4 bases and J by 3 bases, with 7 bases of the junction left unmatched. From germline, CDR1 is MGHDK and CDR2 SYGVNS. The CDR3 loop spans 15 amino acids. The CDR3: CASSVHRGRNYEQYF. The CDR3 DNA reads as TGTGCCAGCAGTGTCCACAGGGGGCGAAACTACGAGCAGTACTTC.

Written as DNA, the CDR3 is TGTGCCAGCAGCCGCAGGGGGATTAAGATGAACACTGAAGCTTTCTTT. Its protein is CASSRRGIKMNTEAFF. The chain uses TRBV11-3 and TRBJ1-1; 7 bases fit TRBD1. The CDR3 has 16 residues. Germline assignment: CDR1 SGHNT and CDR2 YENEEA. V lost 5 bases to trimming and J lost 0 bases; unmatched junction nucleotides: 9.

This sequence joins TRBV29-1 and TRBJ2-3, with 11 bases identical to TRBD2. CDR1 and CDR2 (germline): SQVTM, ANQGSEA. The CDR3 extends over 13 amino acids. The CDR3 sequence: CSYGTSGGDTQYF. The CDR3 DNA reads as TGCAGTTACGGGACTAGCGGCGGCGATACGCAGTATTTT.

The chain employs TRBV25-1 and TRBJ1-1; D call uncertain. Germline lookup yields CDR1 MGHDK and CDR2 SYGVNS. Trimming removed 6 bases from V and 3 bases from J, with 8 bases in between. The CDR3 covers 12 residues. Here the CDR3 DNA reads TGTGCCAGCAGCGACTGGTACACTGAAGCTTTCTTT. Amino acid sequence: CASSDWYTEAFF.

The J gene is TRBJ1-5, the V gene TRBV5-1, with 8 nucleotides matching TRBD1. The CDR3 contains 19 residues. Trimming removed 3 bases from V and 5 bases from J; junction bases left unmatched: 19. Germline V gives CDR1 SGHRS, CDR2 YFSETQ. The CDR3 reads CASSYPPDRAQKADQPQHF. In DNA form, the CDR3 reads TGCGCCAGCAGCTACCCCCCGGACAGGGCCCAAAAGGCCGATCAGCCCCAGCATTTT.

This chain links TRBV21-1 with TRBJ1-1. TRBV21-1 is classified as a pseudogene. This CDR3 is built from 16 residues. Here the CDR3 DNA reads TGTGCCAGCAGGACCTGGATAGCTACACAATGCACTGAAGCTTTCTTT. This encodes CASRTWIATQCTEAFF.

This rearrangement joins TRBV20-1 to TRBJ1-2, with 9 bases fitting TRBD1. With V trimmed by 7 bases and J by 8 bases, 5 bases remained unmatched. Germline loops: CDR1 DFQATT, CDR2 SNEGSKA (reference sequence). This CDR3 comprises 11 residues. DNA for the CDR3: TGCAGTGGGAACAGGGGGCAGGGCTACACCTTC. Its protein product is CSGNRGQGYTF.

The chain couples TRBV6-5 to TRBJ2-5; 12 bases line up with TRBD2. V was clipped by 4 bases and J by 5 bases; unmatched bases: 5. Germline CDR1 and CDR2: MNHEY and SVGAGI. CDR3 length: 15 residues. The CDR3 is CASSWTSGMGETQYF. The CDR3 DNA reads TGTGCCAGCAGTTGGACTAGCGGGATGGGGGAGACCCAGTACTTC.

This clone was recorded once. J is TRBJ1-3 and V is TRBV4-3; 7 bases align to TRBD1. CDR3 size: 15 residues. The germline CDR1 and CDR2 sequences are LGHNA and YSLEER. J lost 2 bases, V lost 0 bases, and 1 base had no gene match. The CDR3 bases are TGCGCCAGCAGCCAAGACAGGGGGACTGGAAACACCATATATTTT. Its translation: CASSQDRGTGNTIYF.

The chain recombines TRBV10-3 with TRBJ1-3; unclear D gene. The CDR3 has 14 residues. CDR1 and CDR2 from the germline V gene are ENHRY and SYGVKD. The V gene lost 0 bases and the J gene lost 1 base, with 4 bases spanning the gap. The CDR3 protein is CAISESLSGNTIYF. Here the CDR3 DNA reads TGTGCCATCAGTGAGTCCCTATCTGGAAACACCATATATTTT.

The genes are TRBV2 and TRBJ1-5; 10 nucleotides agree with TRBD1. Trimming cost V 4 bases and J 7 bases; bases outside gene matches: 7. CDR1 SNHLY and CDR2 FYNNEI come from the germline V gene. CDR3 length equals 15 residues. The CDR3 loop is CASSALGQGLQPQHF. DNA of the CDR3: TGTGCCAGCAGTGCGTTGGGACAGGGGCTGCAGCCCCAGCATTTT. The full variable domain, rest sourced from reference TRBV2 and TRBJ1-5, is EPEVTQTPSHQVTQMGQEVILRCVPISNHLYFYWYRQILGQKVEFLVSFYNNEISEKSEIFDDQFSVERPDGSNFTLKIRSTKLEDSAMYFCASSALGQGLQPQHFGDGTRLSIL.

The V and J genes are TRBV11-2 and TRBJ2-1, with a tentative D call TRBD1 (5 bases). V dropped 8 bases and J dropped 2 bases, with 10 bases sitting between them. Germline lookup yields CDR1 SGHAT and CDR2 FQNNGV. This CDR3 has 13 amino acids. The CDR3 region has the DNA TGTGCCAGCGCCGAACAGGCCTACAATGAGCAGTTCTTC. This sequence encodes CASAEQAYNEQFF.

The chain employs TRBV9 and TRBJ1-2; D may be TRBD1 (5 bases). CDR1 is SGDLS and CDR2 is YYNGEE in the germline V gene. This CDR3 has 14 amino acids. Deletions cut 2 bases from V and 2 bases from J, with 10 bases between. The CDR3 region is CASSVQGGNYGYTF. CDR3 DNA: TGTGCCAGCAGCGTTCAGGGAGGGAACTATGGCTACACCTTC.

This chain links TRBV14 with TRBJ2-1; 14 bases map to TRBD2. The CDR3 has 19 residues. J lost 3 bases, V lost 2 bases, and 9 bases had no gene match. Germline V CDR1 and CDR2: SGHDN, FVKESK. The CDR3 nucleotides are TGTGCCAGCAGCCAACCTGGACTAGCGGGAGGTCCCCTCTACAATGAGCAGTTCTTC. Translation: CASSQPGLAGGPLYNEQFF.

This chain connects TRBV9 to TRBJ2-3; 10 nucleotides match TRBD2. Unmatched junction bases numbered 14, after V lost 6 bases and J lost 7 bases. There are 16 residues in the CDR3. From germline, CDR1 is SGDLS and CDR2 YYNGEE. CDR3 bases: TGTGCCAGCACTCTAGTGGCTAGCGGGAGAATGAATACGCAGTATTTT. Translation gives CASTLVASGRMNTQYF.

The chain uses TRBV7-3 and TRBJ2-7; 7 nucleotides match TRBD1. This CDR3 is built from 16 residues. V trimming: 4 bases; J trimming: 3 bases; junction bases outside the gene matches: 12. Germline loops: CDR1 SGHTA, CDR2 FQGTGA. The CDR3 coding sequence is TGTGCCAGCAGCTACATCCGAGGGGGCGCTTACTACGAGCAGTACTTC. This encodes CASSYIRGGAYYEQYF.

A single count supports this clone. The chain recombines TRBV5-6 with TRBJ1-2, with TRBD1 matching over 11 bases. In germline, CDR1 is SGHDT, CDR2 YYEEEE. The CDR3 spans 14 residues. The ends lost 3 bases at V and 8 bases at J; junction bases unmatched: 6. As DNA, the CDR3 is TGTGCCAGCAGCTACTGGACAGGGGGCGACGGCTACACCTTC. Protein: CASSYWTGGDGYTF.